The 21 T cell receptor beta chains presented below share a single source sample, sequenced in a study of blood T cell repertoires in COVID-19. The repertoire was sequenced with immunoSEQ multiplex PCR; TCRdb's copy has only in-frame clones and lacks some. This sample has about 54,000 clones; just over 90% occur once, and the top ten carry 8% to 9%. Source material: peripheral blood. The receptors were sampled from a woman in her 40s with active COVID-19.

J is TRBJ2-5 and V is TRBV2, with 7 bases matching TRBD2. J was trimmed by 5 bases and V by 4 bases; bases with no gene match: 4. There are 13 residues in the CDR3. Germline values: CDR1 SNHLY, CDR2 FYNNEI. The CDR3 nucleotides read TGTGCCAGCAGTGCGCTAGCGGATGAGACCCAGTACTTC. It codes for CASSALADETQYF.

The V call is TRBV10-1, the J call TRBJ1-2, with 7 bases fitting TRBD1. After removal of 3 bases from V and 5 bases from J, the junction contained 6 bases not matched to a gene. Looked up from germline, CDR1 is WNHNN and CDR2 is SYGVQD (reference sequence). The CDR3 has 14 residues. The DNA for the CDR3 is TGCGCCAGCAGTGACTCAGACAGGGTTTATGGCTACACCTTC. Its translation is CASSDSDRVYGYTF.

The rearrangement uses TRBV6-1 and TRBJ2-1, with D hard to call. The germline V gene has CDR1 MNHNS and CDR2 SASEGT. The V end was cut by 3 bases, the J end by 9 bases, with 12 bases between. The CDR3 spans 13 residues. CDR3 nucleotide sequence: TGTGCCAGCAGTGACCCTTATAGGAGTGAGCAGTTCTTC. This encodes CASSDPYRSEQFF.

The chain couples TRBV6-5 to TRBJ1-2; 7 bases map to TRBD1. Germline V lookup: CDR1 MNHEY, CDR2 SVGAGI. The CDR3 contains 15 residues. V lost 6 bases, J lost 8 bases, and 15 bases stayed unmatched. The CDR3 DNA reads as TGTGCCAGCAGACCCCCGACAGGGTCAGGCGGGGGCTACACCTTC. This codes for CASRPPTGSGGGYTF.

The rearrangement joins TRBV18 to TRBJ2-5; TRBD1 is a possible D gene (5 bases). The CDR3 covers 14 residues. Per the germline V gene, CDR1 is KGHSH and CDR2 is LQKENI. V lost 2 bases and J lost 1, with 8 bases in between. The CDR3 sequence: CASSPGASQETQYF. Written as DNA, the CDR3 is TGTGCCAGCTCACCAGGGGCTAGCCAAGAGACCCAGTACTTC. The whole variable domain, remainder taken from reference TRBV18 and TRBJ2-5, is NAGVMQNPRHLVRRRGQEARLRCSPMKGHSHVYWYRQLPEEGLKFMVYLQKENIIDESGMPKERFSAEFPKEGPSILRIQQVVRGDSAAYFCASSPGASQETQYFGPGTRLLVL.

The chain employs TRBV5-1 and TRBJ1-1, with 8 bases aligning to TRBD1. Looked up from germline, CDR1 is SGHRS and CDR2 is YFSETQ. This CDR3 contains 17 residues. V dropped 3 bases and J dropped 4; count of bases not matched to a gene: 14. Here the CDR3 reads CASSWAQGALVGTEAFF. The CDR3 DNA reads TGCGCCAGCAGCTGGGCCCAGGGGGCTCTGGTAGGCACTGAAGCTTTCTTT. Combining the CDR3 with reference TRBV5-1 and TRBJ1-1 gives the whole variable domain KAGVTQTPRYLIKTRGQQVTLSCSPISGHRSVSWYQQTPGQGLQFLFEYFSETQRNKGNFPGRFSGRQFSNSRSEMNVSTLELGDSALYLCASSWAQGALVGTEAFFGQGTRLTVV.

This clone came up once. The chain couples TRBV25-1 to TRBJ2-1; the match to TRBD1 covers 8 bases. V lost 5 bases to trimming and J lost 4 bases; unmatched junction nucleotides: 7. The length of the CDR3 is 15 residues. CDR1 is MGHDK, CDR2 SYGVNS, per germline. DNA for the CDR3: TGTGCCAGCAGTACACGACAGGGGTGGTACAATGAGCAGTTCTTC. As protein: CASSTRQGWYNEQFF.

The V call is TRBV7-2, the J call TRBJ1-2, with D maybe TRBD1 (6 bases). CDR3 size: 12 residues. Germline assignment: CDR1 SGHTA and CDR2 FQGNSA. Trimming took off 3 bases at V and 6 bases at J, with 8 bases between the two ends. The CDR3 loop reads CASSLNRDGYTF. The CDR3 DNA is TGTGCCAGCAGCTTGAACAGGGATGGCTACACCTTC.

This rearrangement joins TRBV5-5 to TRBJ2-1, with TRBD1 as a possible D gene (6 bases). The CDR3 length is 14 residues. Germline V CDR1 and CDR2: SGHKS, YYEKEE (reference sequence). Trimming stripped 3 bases from V and 7 bases from J, with 14 bases between. In nucleotides, the CDR3 is TGTGCCAGCAGCTACCCGCCCCAGGGGAATGAGCAGTTCTTC. Its protein product is CASSYPPQGNEQFF.

This chain joins TRBV5-1 and TRBJ2-3; D is ambiguous. V was clipped by 1 base and J by 6 bases, with 9 bases between them. The CDR3 contains 13 residues. From germline, CDR1 is SGHRS and CDR2 YFSETQ. CDR3 sequence: CASSLPRSDTQYF. DNA of the CDR3: TGCGCCAGCAGCTTGCCTAGGTCGGATACGCAGTATTTT.

Worth noting for this clone: Compared with germline, one end of the junction differs, possibly owing to a read error. The chain recombines TRBV7-7 with TRBJ2-3; 9 nucleotides agree with TRBD1. The CDR3 covers 15 residues. Germline-derived CDR1 and CDR2 are SSHAT and FNYEAQ (reference sequence). The CDR3 DNA is TGTGCTAGCAGCCCAGGACAGGGGAGCACAGATACGCAGTATTTT. This gives the protein CASSPGQGSTDTQYF.

The CDR3 spells CASSLGQGSSYNEQFF. CDR3 nucleotides: TGTGCCAGCAGCTTGGGACAGGGGAGCTCCTACAATGAGCAGTTCTTC. The gene calls are TRBV5-6 and TRBJ2-1, with 8 positions matching TRBD1. The germline gives CDR1 SGHDT, CDR2 YYEEEE. Trimming cost V 0 bases and J 0 bases; bases outside gene matches: 2. The CDR3 spans 16 residues.

This clone showed up just a few times. An end of the junction does not agree with germline; a read error may underlie this. This chain uses TRBV13 with TRBJ2-1; D is perhaps TRBD2 (5 bases). Germline V lookup: CDR1 PRHDT, CDR2 FYEKMQ (reference sequence). The CDR3 is made up of 13 amino acids. CDR3: CASSLEGLGEHVF. The CDR3 region has the DNA TGTGCCAGCAGCTTAGAAGGGCTCGGGGAGCATGTCTTC.

This clone has a single count. The chain uses TRBV27 and TRBJ1-1; 8 nucleotides match TRBD1. The germline CDR1 and CDR2 sequences are MNHEY and SMNVEV (reference sequence). The CDR3 sequence is 16 residues long. V dropped 6 bases and J dropped 5; count of bases not matched to a gene: 14. The CDR3 DNA reads as TGTGCCAGCAGCCACACCGATGGACAGGGTGGGACTGAAGCTTTCTTT. The encoded protein is CASSHTDGQGGTEAFF.

This clone occurred many times. The junction departs from germline at one end; a sequencing error may be responsible. The chain employs TRBV7-9 and TRBJ2-1; no reliable D call. Germline lookup yields CDR1 SEHNR and CDR2 FQNEAQ (reference sequence). The CDR3 spans 12 residues. Here the CDR3 reads CASSLEWNERFF. Written as DNA, the CDR3 is TGTGCCAGCAGCTTAGAATGGAATGAGCGGTTCTTC.

This clone came up a few times. The chain couples TRBV4-2 to TRBJ2-3, with D perhaps TRBD2 (5 bases). CDR3 size: 15 residues. Germline V gene lookup returns CDR1 LGHNA and CDR2 YNFKEQ. Trimming pared 0 bases from V and 2 bases from J, leaving 9 bases between. Here the CDR3 reads CASSQDKRTTDTQYF. The CDR3 nucleotides are TGTGCCAGCAGCCAAGACAAGCGGACCACAGATACGCAGTATTTT.

The chain joins TRBV18 to TRBJ1-2, with D possibly matching TRBD1 (6 bases). CDR1 and CDR2 (germline): KGHSH, LQKENI. V dropped 2 bases and J dropped 4 bases, with 20 bases sitting between them. The CDR3 loop spans 17 amino acids. Here the CDR3 reads CASSPTLNSGRGYGYTF. CDR3 DNA: TGTGCCAGCTCACCAACATTAAACTCGGGCAGGGGCTATGGCTACACCTTC. Looking up the rest from reference TRBV18 and TRBJ1-2 gives the full variable domain: NAGVMQNPRHLVRRRGQEARLRCSPMKGHSHVYWYRQLPEEGLKFMVYLQKENIIDESGMPKERFSAEFPKEGPSILRIQQVVRGDSAAYFCASSPTLNSGRGYGYTFGSGTRLTVV.

The V and J genes are TRBV2 and TRBJ1-2; D is unclear. Per germline, CDR1 SNHLY and CDR2 FYNNEI. This CDR3 has 11 residues. V was clipped by 4 bases and J by 7 bases, with 7 bases between them. CDR3 sequence (DNA): TGTGCCAGCAGTGGCGGGGTTGGCTACACCTTC. Its translation: CASSGGVGYTF.

The V and J genes are TRBV7-9 and TRBJ2-5; 12 bases align to TRBD1. Germline CDR1 reads SEHNR; CDR2 reads FQNEAQ (reference sequence). CDR3 size: 17 residues. V was pared by 3 bases and J by 12 bases, with 17 bases of the junction left unmatched. DNA for the CDR3: TGTGCCAGCAGCTTTGGTGGGACAGGGGGCGCGGGAATCCCAGAGTACTTC. This codes for CASSFGGTGGAGIPEYF.

A single count supports this clone. CDR3 nucleotide sequence: TGTGCCAGCAGTCTTACTTCGACTAGCGGGAGTTCGAACACCGGGGAGCTGTTTTTT. This codes for CASSLTSTSGSSNTGELFF. The chain has TRBV2 and TRBJ2-2; 12 bases align to TRBD2. Germline V lookup: CDR1 SNHLY, CDR2 FYNNEI. This CDR3 comprises 19 residues. J was trimmed by 0 bases and V by 5 bases; bases with no gene match: 10. The complete variable domain, with remaining parts taken from reference TRBV2 and TRBJ2-2, reads EPEVTQTPSHQVTQMGQEVILRCVPISNHLYFYWYRQILGQKVEFLVSFYNNEISEKSEIFDDQFSVERPDGSNFTLKIRSTKLEDSAMYFCASSLTSTSGSSNTGELFFGEGSRLTVL.

The chain carries TRBV30 and TRBJ2-3, with 12 nucleotides matching TRBD2. J gave up 0 bases and V 2 bases, and 6 bases lay outside the gene matches. Germline V gene lookup returns CDR1 GTSNPN and CDR2 SVGIG (reference sequence). The CDR3 has 17 residues. The CDR3: CAWSPKLAGGSTDTQYF. The DNA of the CDR3 is TGTGCCTGGAGTCCGAAACTAGCGGGGGGAAGCACAGATACGCAGTATTTT.